This T cell receptor (beta chain) is from a study of cytomegalovirus exposure and HLA in healthy donors. J gave up 8 bases and V 2 bases, and 6 bases lay outside the gene matches. Germline V CDR1 and CDR2: SGHTA, FQGNSA. CDR3 size: 15 residues. The PCR made use of 60 Vbeta and 13 Jbeta primers. Using immunoSEQ multiplex PCR, the repertoire was profiled, and TCRdb retains in-frame clones only, with some absent. The repertoire includes around 80,000 clones, approximately 65% of them detected once, and approximately 4% sits in the top ten. The gene calls are TRBV7-2 and TRBJ1-2, with TRBD1 identical over 12 bases. This clonotype originated in a male donor in good health and CMV-seropositive. Input material: PBMCs. The DNA for the CDR3 is TGTGCCAGCAGCTTAAGGGGACAGGGGGCAGGAGGCTACACCTTC. Its translation: CASSLRGQGAGGYTF.